These 29 T cell receptor beta chains share one sample of origin, sequenced in a study of T cells expressing NK-cell markers. TCRdb re-called the 5' RACE reads, yielding one record per CDR3 amino acid sequence without DNA. Its table records about 150,000 distinct CDR3 sequences. The sample comprised blood T cells: a sorted CD56 or NKG2C T cell subset, CD4+ or CD8+ T cells, or bulk PBMC T cells (not recorded which). All receptors derive from a woman between 50 and 59 years old in good health.

CDR3 protein: CASSYVSGLAKESPTGELFF. This chain uses TRBV5-6 with TRBJ2-2; TCRdb gives TRBD2 as the D gene, but with no DNA this cannot be confirmed. There are 20 residues in the CDR3. Germline lookup yields CDR1 SGHDT and CDR2 YYEEEE.

The J gene is TRBJ2-1, the V gene TRBV12-3 or TRBV12-4; absent DNA, TCRdb's TRBD1 call cannot be checked. This CDR3 comprises 15 residues. CDR3: CASSRGLSSYNEQFF.

CDR3 sequence: CASSFIGANYEQYF. The gene calls are TRBV5-1 and TRBJ2-7; without DNA, the TCRdb call of TRBD1 cannot be checked. Germline V lookup: CDR1 SGHRS, CDR2 YFSETQ. The CDR3 has 14 residues.

The chain has TRBV29-1 and TRBJ2-5; TCRdb calls TRBD2, which cannot be checked without DNA. The CDR3 is 15 residues long. CDR1 and CDR2 from the germline V gene are SQVTM and ANQGSEA. This CDR3 is CSVGNSGSLLETQYF.

The CDR3 is CASRTPGFTTNEKLFF. The chain uses TRBV2 and TRBJ1-4; as DNA is missing, the TRBD1 call by TCRdb cannot be tested. CDR3 length equals 16 residues. Germline V gene sequence: CDR1 SNHLY, CDR2 FYNNEI.

This chain joins TRBV11-2 and TRBJ2-1. Germline V gives CDR1 SGHAT, CDR2 FQNNGV. The CDR3 totals 17 residues. This CDR3 reads CASSLDARRSPYNEQFF.

This chain joins TRBV12-5 and TRBJ2-1; TCRdb indicates TRBD1, and absent DNA this call remains unverified. The CDR3 runs to 15 residues. CDR1 LGHNT and CDR2 FRNRAP come from the germline V gene. CDR3 protein: CASGSTGAGFNEQFF.

The J gene is TRBJ2-4, the V gene TRBV29-1; TCRdb outputs TRBD1, but without DNA this stays unchecked. The CDR3 is 15 amino acids. CDR1 is SQVTM and CDR2 is ANQGSEA in the germline V gene. Here the CDR3 reads CSVEGPGQVKNIQYF. The full variable domain, rest sourced from reference TRBV29-1 and TRBJ2-4, is SAVISQKPSRDICQRGTSLTIQCQVDSQVTMMFWYRQQPGQSLTLIATANQGSEATYESGFVIDKFPISRPNLTFSTLTVSNMSPEDSSIYLCSVEGPGQVKNIQYFGAGTRLSVL.

The rearrangement joins TRBV20-1 to TRBJ2-1; TCRdb proposes TRBD2, but this gene call is untestable without DNA. The CDR3 extends over 15 amino acids. Germline CDR1 DFQATT, CDR2 SNEGSKA (reference sequence). The CDR3 sequence: CSARVNSGNYNEQFF.

The chain employs TRBV5-1 and TRBJ2-1; there is no DNA to check the TCRdb D call of TRBD2. Per the germline V gene, CDR1 is SGHRS and CDR2 is YFSETQ. This CDR3 has 15 amino acids. The CDR3 is CASSMTGRVYNEQFF.

The CDR3 region is CSGAAGDEQFF. The chain is built from TRBV20-1 and TRBJ2-1; TCRdb outputs TRBD2, but without DNA this stays unchecked. The CDR3 covers 11 residues. The germline CDR1 and CDR2 sequences are DFQATT and SNEGSKA (reference sequence).

V usage is TRBV20-1 and J usage is TRBJ2-7; checking the TCRdb D call of TRBD2 is not possible without DNA. From germline, CDR1 is DFQATT and CDR2 SNEGSKA (reference sequence). The CDR3 sequence is 15 residues long. CDR3 protein: CSARDPREETYEQYF.

V and J are TRBV7-9 and TRBJ2-7. The CDR3 extends over 14 amino acids. Germline-derived CDR1 and CDR2 are SEHNR and FQNEAQ (reference sequence). The CDR3 region is CASSLVDRIYEQYF.

The rearrangement links TRBV4-1 to TRBJ2-5; TCRdb's assignment of TRBD2 cannot be checked, as there is no DNA. The CDR3 is 16 amino acids. CDR1 and CDR2 (germline): MGHRA, YSYEKL. This CDR3 reads CASSQDIAGHQETQYF.

The chain employs TRBV6-2 or TRBV6-3 and TRBJ1-3. Germline V gene data show CDR1 as MNHEY and CDR2 as SVGEGT. CDR3 size: 17 residues. CDR3 sequence reads: CASSTIRVSSSGNTIYF.

The rearrangement links TRBV12-3 or TRBV12-4 to TRBJ2-7. The CDR3 is made up of 13 amino acids. CDR3 protein: CASSLRSLGEQYF.

The rearrangement joins TRBV5-6 to TRBJ1-1; TCRdb lists TRBD1, though no DNA is available to test this call. The CDR3 runs 13 residues. Germline V gives CDR1 SGHDT, CDR2 YYEEEE. Here the CDR3 reads CASSLGQRPEAFF.

The chain combines TRBV20-1 with TRBJ2-7; the D call of TRBD2 rests on TCRdb alone, since no DNA is present to check it. Germline V gives CDR1 DFQATT, CDR2 SNEGSKA (reference sequence). This CDR3 spans 12 amino acids. The CDR3 sequence: CSARAGGYEQYF.

The rearrangement uses TRBV6-5 and TRBJ2-3; with no DNA, the TCRdb D assignment of TRBD1 cannot be verified. The germline gives CDR1 MNHEY, CDR2 SVGAGI. The CDR3 has 15 residues. The CDR3 loop is CASSYGTGGADTQYF.

The chain has TRBV27 and TRBJ1-2; TCRdb proposes TRBD1, but this gene call is untestable without DNA. This CDR3 is built from 14 residues. Germline V gene lookup returns CDR1 MNHEY and CDR2 SMNVEV (reference sequence). The CDR3 protein is CASSLSRQGYGYTF.

This rearrangement joins TRBV7-9 to TRBJ2-7; TCRdb lists TRBD1, though no DNA is available to test this call. The CDR3 has 13 residues. Germline V gene sequence: CDR1 SEHNR, CDR2 FQNEAQ (reference sequence). The CDR3 region is CASSHKGAGEQYF.

The rearrangement links TRBV7-2 to TRBJ2-1; the TCRdb D gene call, TRBD1, has no DNA to confirm it. Germline assignment: CDR1 SGHTA and CDR2 FQGNSA. The CDR3 is 14 amino acids. The CDR3 spells CASSLAPYGNEQFF. The entire variable domain, with the rest obtained from reference TRBV7-2 and TRBJ2-1, is as follows: GAGVSQSPSNKVTEKGKDVELRCDPISGHTALYWYRQSLGQGLEFLIYFQGNSAPDKSGLPSDRFSAERTGGSVSTLTIQRTQQEDSAVYLCASSLAPYGNEQFFGPGTRLTVL.

CDR3 protein: CASSQVEAGGSYEQYF. The chain uses TRBV4-1 and TRBJ2-7; TCRdb's D gene call, TRBD2, goes unchecked for lack of DNA. The CDR3 is 16 residues long. CDR1 and CDR2 from the germline V gene are MGHRA and YSYEKL.

This chain links TRBV20-1 with TRBJ2-7; TCRdb returns TRBD1, unconfirmable since there is no DNA. This CDR3 is built from 15 residues. Germline CDR1 DFQATT, CDR2 SNEGSKA (reference sequence). Here the CDR3 reads CSARDRGVSSYEQYF.

The rearrangement links TRBV25-1 to TRBJ1-2. The CDR3 has 13 amino acids. The germline gives CDR1 MGHDK, CDR2 SYGVNS. The CDR3 loop is CASSELGRDGYTF.

The gene calls are TRBV7-2 and TRBJ2-3; TCRdb picks TRBD2, but there is no DNA to check that call. The germline V gene encodes CDR1 SGHTA and CDR2 FQGNSA. The CDR3 has 15 residues. CDR3 sequence: CASSPTTWRADTQYF.

This chain links TRBV11-2 with TRBJ2-3; the D gene TCRdb calls, TRBD2, cannot be checked with no DNA. Germline CDR1 and CDR2: SGHAT and FQNNGV. There are 15 residues in the CDR3. CDR3 protein: CASSFEGALLDTQYF. The full variable domain, completed using reference TRBV11-2 and TRBJ2-3, is EAGVAQSPRYKIIEKRQSVAFWCNPISGHATLYWYQQILGQGPKLLIQFQNNGVVDDSQLPKDRFSAERLKGVDSTLKIQPAKLEDSAVYLCASSFEGALLDTQYFGPGTRLTVL.

The V call is TRBV4-1, the J call TRBJ1-5; TCRdb proposes TRBD1, but this gene call is untestable without DNA. CDR1 MGHRA and CDR2 YSYEKL come from the germline V gene. This CDR3 has 14 amino acids. CDR3 protein: CASSPGQGVGPQHF.

The rearrangement links TRBV18 to TRBJ2-4; the D call of TRBD2 rests on TCRdb alone, since no DNA is present to check it. Germline V CDR1 and CDR2: KGHSH, LQKENI. This CDR3 is built from 14 residues. The CDR3 region is CASSHQDPGDIQYF.